This T cell receptor (beta chain) was retrieved from a study of beta chain features in type 1 diabetes. Expressed TCRB transcripts were sequenced because the isolated RNA had all been reverse transcribed beforehand. Sequencing was performed with immunoSEQ multiplex PCR; in TCRdb, only in-frame clones are kept and a portion is missing. This sample yields around 300,000 clones, of which more than 9.5% are seen a single time; about 0.014% belongs to the top ten. All sorted populations exceeded 95% purity. This CDR3 comprises 15 residues. Germline CDR1 and CDR2: SGHAT and FQNNGV. V lost 1 base to trimming and J lost 5 bases, with 11 bases between them.

The TCR originated in a woman aged 25 to 39 in good health. Material: naive CD4+ T cells from blood. This sequence joins TRBV11-2 and TRBJ2-2; D not resolved. The CDR3 sequence: CASSLGLPRTGELFF. The CDR3 DNA reads TGTGCCAGCAGCTTAGGACTGCCGAGGACCGGGGAGCTGTTTTTT.